The clone carrying this T cell receptor (beta chain) was seen a handful of times. Its antigen is unknown. This sample was taken from a study of response to subunit inactivated influenza vaccine. General observations from the study: Few additional T cells are recruited per seasonal influenza vaccination, authors suggested.

One entry per CDR3 protein, called by TCRdb with MiXCR from the RT-PCR reads. The table shows approximately 300,000 distinct CDR3 sequences, with approximately 23% occurring only once. The clonotype originates from a man aged 50-75 years who received an inactivated influenza vaccine. This sample comprised PBMCs from blood, obtained about 19 months after vaccination.

CDR3 amino acids: CAISDAAGSYEQYF. CDR3 nucleotide sequence: TGTGCCATCAGTGACGCGGCCGGCTCCTACGAGCAGTACTTC. J is TRBJ2-7 and V is TRBV10-3, with D unresolved. CDR1 ENHRY and CDR2 SYGVKD come from the germline V gene. V lost 3 bases, J lost 0 bases, and 9 bases lay in between. The CDR3 contains 14 residues.